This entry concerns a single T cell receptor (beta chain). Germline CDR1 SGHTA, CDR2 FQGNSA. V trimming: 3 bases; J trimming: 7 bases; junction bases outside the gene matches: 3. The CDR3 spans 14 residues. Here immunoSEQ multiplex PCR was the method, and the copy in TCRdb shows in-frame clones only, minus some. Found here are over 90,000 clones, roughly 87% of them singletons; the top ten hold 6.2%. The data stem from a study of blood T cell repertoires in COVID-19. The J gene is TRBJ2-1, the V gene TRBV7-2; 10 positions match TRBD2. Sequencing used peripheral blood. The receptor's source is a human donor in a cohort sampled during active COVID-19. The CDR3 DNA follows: TGTGCCAGCAGCTTGCTAGCGGGGGAGAATGAGCAGTTCTTC. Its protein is CASSLLAGENEQFF.